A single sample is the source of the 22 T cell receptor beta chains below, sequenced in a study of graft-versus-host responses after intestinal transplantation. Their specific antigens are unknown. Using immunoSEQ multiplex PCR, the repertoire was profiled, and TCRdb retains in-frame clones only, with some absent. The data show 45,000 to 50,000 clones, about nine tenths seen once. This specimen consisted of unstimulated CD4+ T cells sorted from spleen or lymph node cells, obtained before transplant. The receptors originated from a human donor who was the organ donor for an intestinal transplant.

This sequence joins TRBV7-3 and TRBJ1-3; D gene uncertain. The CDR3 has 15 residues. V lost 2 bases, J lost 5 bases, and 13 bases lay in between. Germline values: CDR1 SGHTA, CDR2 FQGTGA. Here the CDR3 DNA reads TGTGCCAGCAGCTTAGGTCTGGCGCTACGAAACACCATATATTTT. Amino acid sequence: CASSLGLALRNTIYF.

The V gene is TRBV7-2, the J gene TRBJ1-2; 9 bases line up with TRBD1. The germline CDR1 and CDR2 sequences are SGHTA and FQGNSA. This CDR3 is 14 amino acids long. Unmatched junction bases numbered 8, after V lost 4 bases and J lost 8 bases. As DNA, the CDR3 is TGTGCCAGCAGCTCCCGACAGGGGGGACGGGGCTACACCTTC. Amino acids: CASSSRQGGRGYTF. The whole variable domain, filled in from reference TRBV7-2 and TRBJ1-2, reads GAGVSQSPSNKVTEKGKDVELRCDPISGHTALYWYRQSLGQGLEFLIYFQGNSAPDKSGLPSDRFSAERTGGSVSTLTIQRTQQEDSAVYLCASSSRQGGRGYTFGSGTRLTVV.

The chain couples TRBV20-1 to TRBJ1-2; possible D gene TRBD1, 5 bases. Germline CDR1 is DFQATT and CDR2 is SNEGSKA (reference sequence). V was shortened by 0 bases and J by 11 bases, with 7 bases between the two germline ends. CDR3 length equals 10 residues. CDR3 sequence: CSAREGVYTF. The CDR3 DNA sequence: TGCAGTGCTAGAGAAGGGGTGTACACCTTC.

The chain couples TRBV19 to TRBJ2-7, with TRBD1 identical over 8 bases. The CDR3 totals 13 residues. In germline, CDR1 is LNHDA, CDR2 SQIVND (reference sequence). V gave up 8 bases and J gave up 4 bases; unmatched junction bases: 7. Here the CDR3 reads CASQGQGAYEQYF. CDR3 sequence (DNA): TGTGCCAGTCAAGGACAGGGAGCTTACGAGCAGTACTTC.

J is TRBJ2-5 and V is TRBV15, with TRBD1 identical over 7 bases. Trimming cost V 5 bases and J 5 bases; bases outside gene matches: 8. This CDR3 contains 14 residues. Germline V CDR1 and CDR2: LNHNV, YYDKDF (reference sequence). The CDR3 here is CATSPRQGEETQYF. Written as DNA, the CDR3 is TGTGCCACCAGCCCGCGACAGGGAGAGGAGACCCAGTACTTC.

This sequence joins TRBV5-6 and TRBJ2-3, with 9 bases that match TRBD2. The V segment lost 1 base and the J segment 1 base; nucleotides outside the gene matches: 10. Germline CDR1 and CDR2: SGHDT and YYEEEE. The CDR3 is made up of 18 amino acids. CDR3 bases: TGTGCCAGCAGCTTGATTTGGCGTAGCGGGAGTGGCACAGATACGCAGTATTTT. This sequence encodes CASSLIWRSGSGTDTQYF. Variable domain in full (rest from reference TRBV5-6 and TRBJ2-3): DAGVTQSPTHLIKTRGQQVTLRCSPKSGHDTVSWYQQALGQGPQFIFQYYEEEERQRGNFPDRFSGHQFPNYSSELNVNALLLGDSALYLCASSLIWRSGSGTDTQYFGPGTRLTVL.

The CDR3 region has the DNA TGTGCCAGCCGGACTAGCGGGATGGGCGGGGAGCTGTTTTTT. Protein: CASRTSGMGGELFF. V gene TRBV5-4 combines with J gene TRBJ2-2; 12 nucleotides align to TRBD2. The CDR3 is 14 amino acids. J gave up 7 bases and V 7 bases, and 5 bases lay outside the gene matches. The germline V gene encodes CDR1 SGHNT and CDR2 YYREEE (reference sequence).

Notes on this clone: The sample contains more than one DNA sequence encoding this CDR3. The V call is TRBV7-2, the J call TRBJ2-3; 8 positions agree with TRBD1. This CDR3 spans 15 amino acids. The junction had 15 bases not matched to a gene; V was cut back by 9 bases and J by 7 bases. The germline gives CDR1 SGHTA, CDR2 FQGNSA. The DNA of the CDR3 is TGTGCCAGTAAGCCAGGGGGCCGAGAGACGAATACGCAGTATTTT. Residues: CASKPGGRETNTQYF.

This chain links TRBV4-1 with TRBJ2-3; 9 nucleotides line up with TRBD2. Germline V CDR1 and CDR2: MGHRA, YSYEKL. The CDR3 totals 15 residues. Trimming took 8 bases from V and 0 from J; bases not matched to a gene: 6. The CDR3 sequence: CASGRLAVSTDTQYF. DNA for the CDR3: TGCGCCAGCGGACGACTAGCGGTTAGCACAGATACGCAGTATTTT.

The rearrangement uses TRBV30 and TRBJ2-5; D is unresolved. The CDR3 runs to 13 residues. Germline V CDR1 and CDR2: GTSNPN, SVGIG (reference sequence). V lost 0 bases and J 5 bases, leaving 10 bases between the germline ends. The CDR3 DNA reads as TGTGCCTGGAGTGTGCGCCTTTCGGAGACCCAGTACTTC. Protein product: CAWSVRLSETQYF.

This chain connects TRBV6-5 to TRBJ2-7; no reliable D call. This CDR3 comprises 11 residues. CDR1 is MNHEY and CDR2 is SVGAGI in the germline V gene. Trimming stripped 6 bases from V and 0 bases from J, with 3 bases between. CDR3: CASRDSYEQYF. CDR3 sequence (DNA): TGTGCCAGCAGGGACTCCTACGAGCAGTACTTC.

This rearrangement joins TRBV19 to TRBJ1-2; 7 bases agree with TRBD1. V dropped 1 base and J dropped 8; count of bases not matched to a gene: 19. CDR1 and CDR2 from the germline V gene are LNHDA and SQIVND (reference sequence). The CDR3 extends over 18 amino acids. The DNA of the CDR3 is TGTGCCAGTAGTATAGTTTGGGGACAGCGAAAGAGCCCGGGAGGCTACACCTTC. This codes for CASSIVWGQRKSPGGYTF.

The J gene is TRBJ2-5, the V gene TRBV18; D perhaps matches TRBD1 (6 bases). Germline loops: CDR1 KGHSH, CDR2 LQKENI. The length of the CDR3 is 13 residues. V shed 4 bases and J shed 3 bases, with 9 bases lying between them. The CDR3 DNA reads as TGTGCCAGCTCACTACAGGGTAAAGAGACCCAGTACTTC. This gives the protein CASSLQGKETQYF.

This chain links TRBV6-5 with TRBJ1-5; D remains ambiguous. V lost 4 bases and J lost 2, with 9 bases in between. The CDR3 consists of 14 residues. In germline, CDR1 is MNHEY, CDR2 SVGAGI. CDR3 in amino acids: CASSSAGGNQPQHF. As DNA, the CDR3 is TGTGCCAGCAGTTCCGCGGGTGGCAATCAGCCCCAGCATTTT.

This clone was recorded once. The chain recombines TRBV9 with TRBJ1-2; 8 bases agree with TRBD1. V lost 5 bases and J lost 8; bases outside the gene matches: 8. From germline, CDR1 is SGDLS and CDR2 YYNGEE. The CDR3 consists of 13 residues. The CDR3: CASSRDRGGGYTF. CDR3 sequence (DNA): TGTGCCAGCAGTCGCGACAGGGGAGGAGGCTACACCTTC.

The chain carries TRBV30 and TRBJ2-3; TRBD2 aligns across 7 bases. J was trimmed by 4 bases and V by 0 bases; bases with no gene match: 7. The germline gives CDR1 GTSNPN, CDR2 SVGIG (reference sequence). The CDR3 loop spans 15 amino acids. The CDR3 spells CAWSVGGSSSDTQYF. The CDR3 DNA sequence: TGTGCCTGGAGTGTAGGCGGGAGTTCTTCAGATACGCAGTATTTT. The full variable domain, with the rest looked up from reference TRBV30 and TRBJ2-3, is SQTIHQWPATLVQPVGSPLSLECTVEGTSNPNLYWYRQAAGRGLQLLFYSVGIGQISSEVPQNLSASRPQDRQFILSSKKLLLSDSGFYLCAWSVGGSSSDTQYFGPGTRLTVL.

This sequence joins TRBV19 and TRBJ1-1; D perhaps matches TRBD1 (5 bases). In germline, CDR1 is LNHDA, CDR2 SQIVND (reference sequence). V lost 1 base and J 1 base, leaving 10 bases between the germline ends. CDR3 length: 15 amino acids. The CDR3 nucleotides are TGTGCCAGTAGTATAGTACCAGGGACGAACACTGAAGCTTTCTTT. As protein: CASSIVPGTNTEAFF.

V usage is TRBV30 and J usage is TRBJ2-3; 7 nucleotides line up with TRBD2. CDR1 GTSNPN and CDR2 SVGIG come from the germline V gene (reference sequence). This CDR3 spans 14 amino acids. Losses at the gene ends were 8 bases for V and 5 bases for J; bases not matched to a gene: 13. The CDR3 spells CARKRAGAIDTQYF. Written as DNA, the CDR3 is TGTGCCCGAAAGAGGGCGGGAGCGATAGATACGCAGTATTTT.

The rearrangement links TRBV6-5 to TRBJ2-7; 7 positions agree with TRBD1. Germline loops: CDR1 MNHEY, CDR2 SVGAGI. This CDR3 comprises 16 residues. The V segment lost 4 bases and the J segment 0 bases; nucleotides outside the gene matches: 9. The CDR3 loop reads CASSSQLRDSSYEQYF. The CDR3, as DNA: TGTGCCAGCAGTTCCCAACTCCGGGACAGCTCCTACGAGCAGTACTTC.

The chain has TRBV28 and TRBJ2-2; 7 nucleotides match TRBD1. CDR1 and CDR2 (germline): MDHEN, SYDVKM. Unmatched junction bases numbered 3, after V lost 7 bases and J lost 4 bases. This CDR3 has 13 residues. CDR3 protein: CASTPGGTGELFF. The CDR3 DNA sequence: TGTGCCAGCACCCCAGGGGGCACCGGGGAGCTGTTTTTT.

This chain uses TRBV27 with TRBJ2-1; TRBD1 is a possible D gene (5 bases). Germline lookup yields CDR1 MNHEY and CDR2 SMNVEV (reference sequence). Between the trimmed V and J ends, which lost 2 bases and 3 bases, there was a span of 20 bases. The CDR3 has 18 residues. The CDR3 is CASSLAHSTDLDYNEQFF. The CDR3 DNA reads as TGTGCCAGCAGTTTAGCTCATTCGACAGACCTAGACTACAATGAGCAGTTCTTC.

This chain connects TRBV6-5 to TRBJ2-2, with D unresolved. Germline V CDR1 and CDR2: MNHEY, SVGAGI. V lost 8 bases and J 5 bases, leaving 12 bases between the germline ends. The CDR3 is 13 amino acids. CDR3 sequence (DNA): TGTGCCAGCGTCAGATCAGAGACCGGGGAGCTGTTTTTT. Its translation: CASVRSETGELFF.